The 29 T cell receptor beta chains reported below all come from one sample, sequenced in a study of CD8+ T cells in alopecia areata. Stated treatment: oral pan-JAK inhibitor, 5-10 mg twice daily. cDNA serving as the sequencing template came from extracted, reverse transcribed RNA. Produced via immunoSEQ multiplex PCR; TCRdb's table is partial and in-frame only. The sample comprises about 200,000 clones, 58% of which are singletons, and roughly 5% rests with the top ten. This specimen was CD4+ T cells sorted from blood, taken at week 24, from a patient treated with tofacitinib. The origin of the receptors is a human donor with alopecia areata.

This clone has a handful of counts. The J gene is TRBJ2-5, the V gene TRBV18, with D maybe TRBD2 (5 bases). Trimming took 4 bases from V and 4 from J, leaving 16 bases between them. CDR3 length: 15 amino acids. Germline lookup yields CDR1 KGHSH and CDR2 LQKENI. CDR3 in DNA: TGTGCCAGCTCACTCCAGACTATACTGGGAGAGACCCAGTACTTC. It specifies CASSLQTILGETQYF.

The chain is built from TRBV11-2 and TRBJ2-3; D ambiguous. From germline, CDR1 is SGHAT and CDR2 FQNNGV. V was shortened by 5 bases and J by 6 bases, with 12 bases between the two germline ends. The CDR3 length is 13 residues. The CDR3 DNA sequence: TGTGCCAGCAGCCCCCTTTCTTTGGATACGCAGTATTTT. This translates into CASSPLSLDTQYF.

As to this clone: The sample holds other DNA sequences that translate to the same CDR3. The rearrangement uses TRBV18 and TRBJ2-2; TRBD2 is a possible D gene (5 bases). Trimming left V 0 bases short and J 1 base short, with 6 bases between. Germline-derived CDR1 and CDR2 are KGHSH and LQKENI. The length of the CDR3 is 15 residues. The CDR3 region has the DNA TGTGCCAGCTCACCACCTCGGGGGAACACCGGGGAGCTGTTTTTT. Protein: CASSPPRGNTGELFF.

The chain carries TRBV9 and TRBJ2-5; TRBD2 matches at 10 bases. CDR3 length: 15 residues. Trimming took 1 base from V and 5 from J; bases not matched to a gene: 5. Germline CDR1 is SGDLS and CDR2 is YYNGEE. In nucleotides, the CDR3 is TGTGCCAGCAGCGTACTAGCGGGAGCCCCCGAGACCCAGTACTTC. Encoded protein: CASSVLAGAPETQYF.

The chain employs TRBV11-1 and TRBJ2-5, with 9 nucleotides matching TRBD1. V lost 6 bases and J lost 3; bases outside the gene matches: 8. CDR1 is SGHAT and CDR2 is FQDESV in the germline V gene (reference sequence). The CDR3 runs 15 residues. The CDR3 sequence: CASRTGTGSKETQYF. Here the CDR3 DNA reads TGTGCCAGCAGGACCGGGACAGGGAGTAAAGAGACCCAGTACTTC. Variable domain in full (rest from reference TRBV11-1 and TRBJ2-5): EAEVAQSPRYKITEKSQAVAFWCDPISGHATLYWYRQILGQGPELLVQFQDESVVDDSQLPKDRFSAERLKGVDSTLKIQPAELGDSAMYLCASRTGTGSKETQYFGPGTRLLVL.

This clone was detected many times. The genes are TRBV10-3 and TRBJ2-3, with D hard to call. The CDR3 spans 13 residues. Per the germline V gene, CDR1 is ENHRY and CDR2 is SYGVKD. The ends were cut back, 2 bases at V and 6 bases at J, with 9 bases in the middle. CDR3 sequence: CAISEETSDTQYF. CDR3 in DNA: TGTGCCATCAGTGAGGAAACGAGTGATACGCAGTATTTT.

This clone turned up a few times. The V and J genes are TRBV5-4 and TRBJ2-5; 7 bases are a match to TRBD2. Trimming at V came to 0 bases and at J to 1 base, leaving 3 bases not matched to a gene. This CDR3 has 15 residues. The germline CDR1 and CDR2 sequences are SGHNT and YYREEE (reference sequence). CDR3 loop: CASSLAGGGQETQYF. Here the CDR3 DNA reads TGTGCCAGCAGCTTGGCTGGGGGGGGCCAAGAGACCCAGTACTTC.

The J gene is TRBJ2-7, the V gene TRBV19; 12 positions match TRBD2. This CDR3 region has 14 residues. Trimming removed 7 bases from V and 1 base from J; junction bases left unmatched: 2. Germline assignment: CDR1 LNHDA and CDR2 SQIVND (reference sequence). The DNA of the CDR3 is TGTGCCAGTATGGGGACTAGCGGGTCCTACGAGCAGTACTTC. It specifies CASMGTSGSYEQYF.

This clone has a handful of counts. This chain links TRBV30 with TRBJ1-1; D unresolved. Trimming removed 5 bases at V and 2 bases at J, with 12 bases between. Germline lookup yields CDR1 GTSNPN and CDR2 SVGIG (reference sequence). The CDR3 length is 13 residues. CDR3 protein: CAWGGSANTEAFF. For the CDR3, the DNA is TGTGCCTGGGGAGGGTCGGCAAACACTGAAGCTTTCTTT.

This chain joins TRBV5-1 and TRBJ2-6; tentative D call: TRBD1 (6 bases). Germline CDR1 SGHRS, CDR2 YFSETQ. The CDR3 extends over 16 amino acids. Trimming took off 5 bases at V and 0 bases at J, with 12 bases between the two ends. The CDR3 region has the DNA TGCGCCAGCAGAAGGACAGTTCTCTCTGGGGCCAACGTCCTGACTTTC. Translated: CASRRTVLSGANVLTF. Looking up the rest from reference TRBV5-1 and TRBJ2-6 gives the full variable domain: KAGVTQTPRYLIKTRGQQVTLSCSPISGHRSVSWYQQTPGQGLQFLFEYFSETQRNKGNFPGRFSGRQFSNSRSEMNVSTLELGDSALYLCASRRTVLSGANVLTFGAGSRLTVL.

The chain joins TRBV30 to TRBJ1-1; tentatively, D is TRBD1 (5 bases). The CDR3 has 12 residues. CDR1 is GTSNPN and CDR2 is SVGIG in the germline V gene (reference sequence). As DNA, the CDR3 is TGTGCTTGTACCGGGGACGGTCCCGAAGCTTTCTTT. It translates to CACTGDGPEAFF.

This clone was recorded a few times. The gene calls are TRBV30 and TRBJ2-5, with D maybe TRBD2 (5 bases). In germline, CDR1 is GTSNPN, CDR2 SVGIG (reference sequence). The CDR3 is 16 amino acids. V lost 4 bases and J lost 0, with 18 bases in between. CDR3 coding DNA: TGTGCCTGGACCCCCGAGCGGACCCGGTACCAAGAGACCCAGTACTTC. Its protein is CAWTPERTRYQETQYF. The full variable domain, rest sourced from reference TRBV30 and TRBJ2-5, is SQTIHQWPATLVQPVGSPLSLECTVEGTSNPNLYWYRQAAGRGLQLLFYSVGIGQISSEVPQNLSASRPQDRQFILSSKKLLLSDSGFYLCAWTPERTRYQETQYFGPGTRLLVL.

The rearrangement joins TRBV4-2 to TRBJ2-2, with 9 bases that match TRBD1. J lost 5 bases, V lost 6 bases, and 10 bases had no gene match. In germline, CDR1 is LGHNA, CDR2 YNFKEQ. The CDR3 length is 16 residues. CDR3: CASSSAGTGRTGELFF. CDR3 nucleotides: TGTGCCAGCAGTTCAGCCGGGACAGGGAGGACCGGGGAGCTGTTTTTT.

This clone has just one count. The J gene is TRBJ2-5, the V gene TRBV29-1, with D perhaps matching TRBD2 (5 bases). The CDR3 length is 12 residues. The germline V and J ends were trimmed by 5 bases and 2 bases, with 9 bases remaining between them. Germline V gives CDR1 SQVTM, CDR2 ANQGSEA. The CDR3 DNA reads as TGCAGCGTTCAAGCGGTACAAGAGACCCAGTACTTC. The encoded protein is CSVQAVQETQYF.

The genes are TRBV29-1 and TRBJ1-2; TRBD1 matches 9 bases. The CDR3 consists of 13 residues. The V segment lost 6 bases and the J segment 4 bases; nucleotides outside the gene matches: 6. Germline V lookup: CDR1 SQVTM, CDR2 ANQGSEA. In nucleotides, the CDR3 is TGCAGCGTGCAGCCGGGACAGGGCTATGGCTACACCTTC. Amino acid sequence: CSVQPGQGYGYTF. Filled out from reference TRBV29-1 and TRBJ1-2, the complete variable domain reads SAVISQKPSRDICQRGTSLTIQCQVDSQVTMMFWYRQQPGQSLTLIATANQGSEATYESGFVIDKFPISRPNLTFSTLTVSNMSPEDSSIYLCSVQPGQGYGYTFGSGTRLTVV.

The rearrangement links TRBV7-2 to TRBJ2-2; D is perhaps TRBD1 (6 bases). The CDR3 loop spans 15 amino acids. Looked up from germline, CDR1 is SGHTA and CDR2 is FQGNSA. Trimming pared 1 base from V and 4 bases from J, leaving 10 bases between. CDR3 sequence reads: CASSLGDRPTGELFF. CDR3 DNA sequence: TGTGCCAGCAGCTTAGGAGACAGGCCCACCGGGGAGCTGTTTTTT.

The J gene is TRBJ2-7, the V gene TRBV7-2; tentative D call: TRBD1 (6 bases). Trimming cost V 5 bases and J 4 bases, with 15 bases left between them. The germline CDR1 and CDR2 sequences are SGHTA and FQGNSA. The CDR3 loop spans 14 amino acids. The DNA for the CDR3 is TGTGCCAGCAGCCCGGACAGATATACGTACGAGCAGTACTTC. This sequence encodes CASSPDRYTYEQYF.

The genes are TRBV25-1 and TRBJ1-1; D is perhaps TRBD1 (6 bases). The germline CDR1 and CDR2 sequences are MGHDK and SYGVNS. Trimming stripped 6 bases from V and 3 bases from J, with 11 bases between. The CDR3 length is 13 residues. As DNA, the CDR3 is TGTGCCAGCAGAGGACAGTTTGACACTGAAGCTTTCTTT. This translates into CASRGQFDTEAFF.

This clone was seen ten or more times. This chain links TRBV4-3 with TRBJ2-2; D unclear. This CDR3 contains 13 residues. Trimming took 1 base from V and 6 from J, leaving 6 bases between them. Germline values: CDR1 LGHNA, CDR2 YSLEER. The CDR3 nucleotides are TGCGCCAGCAGCCAAGGATTTGCCGGGGAGCTGTTTTTT. This encodes CASSQGFAGELFF.

The chain is built from TRBV7-3 and TRBJ1-2; D remains unclear. The germline CDR1 and CDR2 sequences are SGHTA and FQGTGA. V gave up 3 bases and J gave up 3 bases, with 11 bases separating them. CDR3 length equals 14 residues. In nucleotides, the CDR3 is TGTGCCAGCAGCTTCGACCCGTCCGACTATGGCTACACCTTC. Translated, it gives CASSFDPSDYGYTF.

The CDR3 is CASSLRVGQGNGGYTF. Written as DNA, the CDR3 is TGTGCCAGCAGTCTCCGGGTGGGACAGGGGAATGGTGGCTACACCTTC. V and J are TRBV7-2 and TRBJ1-2, with 10 bases fitting TRBD1. The CDR3 runs to 16 residues. Germline V gives CDR1 SGHTA, CDR2 FQGNSA. V was clipped by 6 bases and J by 7 bases; unmatched bases: 14.

This clone was found a few times. The chain couples TRBV5-1 to TRBJ2-3; TRBD1 might be the D (6 bases). Germline V gene lookup returns CDR1 SGHRS and CDR2 YFSETQ. The CDR3 is 16 amino acids. V shed 2 bases and J shed 1 base, with 14 bases lying between them. The DNA of the CDR3 is TGCGCCAGCAGCTTTGTGTCAGGGGCTGGCACAGATACGCAGTATTTT. It yields the protein CASSFVSGAGTDTQYF.

The chain combines TRBV4-2 with TRBJ1-2, with D uncertain. Trimming cost V 1 base and J 5 bases, with 8 bases left between them. This CDR3 region has 13 residues. The germline CDR1 and CDR2 sequences are LGHNA and YNFKEQ. Here the CDR3 reads CASSQGTGYGYTF. The DNA of the CDR3 is TGTGCCAGCAGCCAAGGGACGGGGTATGGCTACACCTTC.

This clone has just one count. The chain combines TRBV30 with TRBJ2-4; 12 nucleotides line up with TRBD2. CDR1 GTSNPN and CDR2 SVGIG come from the germline V gene (reference sequence). CDR3 length: 18 amino acids. Germline trimming cut 2 bases from V and 8 bases from J; bases unmatched to any gene: 16. The CDR3 DNA sequence: TGTGCCTGGAGTATGAGCGTGGCTAGCGGGAGGGCACGGCACATTCAGTACTTC. Translation gives CAWSMSVASGRARHIQYF.

The V call is TRBV4-2, the J call TRBJ2-4; 7 bases map to TRBD2. This CDR3 has 16 residues. Germline V gives CDR1 LGHNA, CDR2 YNFKEQ. J lost 6 bases, V lost 1 base, and 9 bases had no gene match. The CDR3 sequence: CASSQVAAGMRNIQYF. CDR3 coding DNA: TGTGCCAGCAGCCAAGTGGCAGCGGGGATGAGAAACATTCAGTACTTC.

The chain joins TRBV29-1 to TRBJ1-2; D unresolved. The germline V and J ends were trimmed by 0 bases and 8 bases, with 7 bases remaining between them. The germline V gene has CDR1 SQVTM and CDR2 ANQGSEA. CDR3 size: 11 residues. The CDR3 reads CSVEDTRGYTF. The CDR3 nucleotides are TGCAGCGTTGAAGATACGCGGGGCTACACCTTC. The full variable domain, rest sourced from reference TRBV29-1 and TRBJ1-2, is SAVISQKPSRDICQRGTSLTIQCQVDSQVTMMFWYRQQPGQSLTLIATANQGSEATYESGFVIDKFPISRPNLTFSTLTVSNMSPEDSSIYLCSVEDTRGYTFGSGTRLTVV.

This clone was seen a handful of times. The V call is TRBV15, the J call TRBJ2-7; TRBD2 matches at 9 bases. Per the germline V gene, CDR1 is LNHNV and CDR2 is YYDKDF (reference sequence). The CDR3 has 13 amino acids. V lost 5 bases and J lost 9; bases outside the gene matches: 8. CDR3 protein: CATSPSLAGRQYF. The CDR3 DNA is TGTGCCACCAGCCCAAGTCTAGCGGGGCGGCAGTACTTC.

This clone was observed a few times. V is TRBV7-2 and J is TRBJ1-2; perhaps TRBD1 as D (5 bases). The CDR3 totals 15 residues. Trimming removed 5 bases from V and 2 bases from J, with 15 bases in between. CDR1 and CDR2 from the germline V gene are SGHTA and FQGNSA. The DNA for the CDR3 is TGTGCCAGCAGCCGAAATCAGGGCTTGAACTATGGCTACACCTTC. It translates to CASSRNQGLNYGYTF. Complete variable domain (other parts from reference TRBV7-2 and TRBJ1-2): GAGVSQSPSNKVTEKGKDVELRCDPISGHTALYWYRQSLGQGLEFLIYFQGNSAPDKSGLPSDRFSAERTGGSVSTLTIQRTQQEDSAVYLCASSRNQGLNYGYTFGSGTRLTVV.

This clone appeared a single time. CDR3 region: CASSPWGLAGSNEQFF. In nucleotides, the CDR3 is TGTGCCAGCAGCCCTTGGGGACTAGCGGGTTCCAATGAGCAGTTCTTC. The chain recombines TRBV7-9 with TRBJ2-1; 12 nucleotides agree with TRBD2. The CDR3 is made up of 16 amino acids. The trim removed 5 bases at V and 6 bases at J, leaving 8 bases unmatched. In germline, CDR1 is SEHNR, CDR2 FQNEAQ (reference sequence).